The 17 T cell receptor beta chains given below trace back to one sample, sequenced in a study of CD8+ T cells in alopecia areata. Extracted from the samples, RNA was reverse transcribed into cDNA to serve as the sequencing template. Clones were read by immunoSEQ multiplex PCR, and TCRdb kept only the in-frame ones, dropping some. The profile shows roughly 250,000 clones, less than 80% of them singletons. The starting material was CD4+ T cells sorted from blood, obtained at week 0. The receptors shown here come from a human donor with alopecia areata.

This clone was observed a handful of times. V gene TRBV30 combines with J gene TRBJ2-1; no definite D call. Looked up from germline, CDR1 is GTSNPN and CDR2 is SVGIG (reference sequence). V was trimmed by 5 bases and J by 1 base, leaving 9 bases between them. This CDR3 is built from 13 residues. This CDR3 is CAWVDTSYNEQFF. As DNA, the CDR3 is TGTGCCTGGGTGGATACGTCCTACAATGAGCAGTTCTTC.

The rearrangement links TRBV30 to TRBJ2-4; 10 positions agree with TRBD1. The CDR3 sequence is 19 residues long. Germline V lookup: CDR1 GTSNPN, CDR2 SVGIG (reference sequence). The trim removed 0 bases at V and 0 bases at J, leaving 11 bases unmatched. The CDR3 DNA reads TGTGCCTGGAGTGTACTGGCGGGACAGGGGCTCATAGCCAAAAACATTCAGTACTTC. Its protein product is CAWSVLAGQGLIAKNIQYF. Full variable domain (outside the CDR3, taken from reference TRBV30 and TRBJ2-4): SQTIHQWPATLVQPVGSPLSLECTVEGTSNPNLYWYRQAAGRGLQLLFYSVGIGQISSEVPQNLSASRPQDRQFILSSKKLLLSDSGFYLCAWSVLAGQGLIAKNIQYFGAGTRLSVL.

This clone was seen a few times. The chain combines TRBV9 with TRBJ1-2; no definite D call. This CDR3 is 13 amino acids long. Trimming removed 4 bases from V and 8 bases from J, with 15 bases in between. Germline assignment: CDR1 SGDLS and CDR2 YYNGEE. CDR3 in amino acids: CASSNLGPSGYTF. CDR3 DNA sequence: TGTGCCAGCAGCAATCTGGGCCCCTCCGGCTACACCTTC. The complete variable domain, with remaining parts taken from reference TRBV9 and TRBJ1-2, reads DSGVTQTPKHLITATGQRVTLRCSPRSGDLSVYWYQQSLDQGLQFLIQYYNGEERAKGNILERFSAQQFPDLHSELNLSSLELGDSALYFCASSNLGPSGYTFGSGTRLTVV.

Details on this clone: This CDR3 is also generated by other DNA sequences in the sample. The CDR3 DNA follows: TGCAGTGCTAGACTAGCAGATACGCAGTATTTT. Its protein is CSARLADTQYF. The chain is built from TRBV20-1 and TRBJ2-3; no clear D. This CDR3 spans 11 amino acids. Per the germline V gene, CDR1 is DFQATT and CDR2 is SNEGSKA (reference sequence). V was cut by 2 bases and J by 4 bases, with 4 bases left in between.

V usage is TRBV7-9 and J usage is TRBJ1-1; TRBD1 is a possible D gene (5 bases). CDR1 is SEHNR, CDR2 FQNEAQ, per germline (reference sequence). The CDR3 sequence is 15 residues long. V lost 5 bases and J 6 bases, leaving 19 bases between the germline ends. CDR3 protein: CASSPPQGSNPEAFF. In DNA, the CDR3 is TGTGCCAGCAGCCCCCCGCAGGGCTCCAACCCTGAAGCTTTCTTT.

The chain recombines TRBV9 with TRBJ2-7; D could derive from TRBD1 or TRBD2 (5 bases each). This CDR3 region has 13 residues. V lost 2 bases and J lost 6, with 12 bases in between. Germline V gives CDR1 SGDLS, CDR2 YYNGEE. The CDR3: CASSVGTLGEQYF. The CDR3 DNA follows: TGTGCCAGCAGCGTGGGGACGCTCGGCGAGCAGTACTTC.

The chain is built from TRBV5-1 and TRBJ2-2; D possibly corresponds to TRBD1 (5 bases). The CDR3 has 16 amino acids. CDR1 SGHRS and CDR2 YFSETQ come from the germline V gene. Trimming removed 0 bases at V and 7 bases at J, with 16 bases between. The CDR3: CASSLGRTTSGGELFF. The CDR3 DNA follows: TGCGCCAGCAGCTTGGGGCGGACAACCTCTGGCGGGGAGCTGTTTTTT.

This clone was observed a few times. The CDR3 bases are TGTGCCTTCGGGACTAGCGGCCACCAAGAGACCCAGTACTTC. This codes for CAFGTSGHQETQYF. This chain connects TRBV30 to TRBJ2-5; 11 nucleotides align to TRBD2. V dropped 7 bases and J dropped 0; count of bases not matched to a gene: 4. Germline CDR1 reads GTSNPN; CDR2 reads SVGIG (reference sequence). The CDR3 runs 14 residues.

V and J are TRBV6-5 and TRBJ2-7, with TRBD1 matching over 11 bases. V shed 2 bases and J 6 bases; nucleotides not matched to a gene: 6. The CDR3 covers 15 residues. In germline, CDR1 is MNHEY, CDR2 SVGAGI. CDR3 loop: CASSYVGQGVGEQYF. In DNA form, the CDR3 reads TGTGCCAGCAGTTACGTGGGACAGGGGGTGGGCGAGCAGTACTTC.

With respect to this clone: Additional DNA sequences in this sample encode the identical CDR3. The gene calls are TRBV29-1 and TRBJ1-1; 8 nucleotides line up with TRBD1. Germline V gene lookup returns CDR1 SQVTM and CDR2 ANQGSEA. After removal of 5 bases from V and 4 bases from J, the junction contained 3 bases not matched to a gene. The CDR3 sequence is 12 residues long. The CDR3 spells CSVHTGGTEAFF. For the CDR3, the DNA is TGCAGCGTTCACACAGGGGGCACTGAAGCTTTCTTT. The full variable domain, its missing parts supplied by reference TRBV29-1 and TRBJ1-1, is SAVISQKPSRDICQRGTSLTIQCQVDSQVTMMFWYRQQPGQSLTLIATANQGSEATYESGFVIDKFPISRPNLTFSTLTVSNMSPEDSSIYLCSVHTGGTEAFFGQGTRLTVV.

This clone showed up just a few times. The V and J genes are TRBV6-5 and TRBJ1-5; D unclear. Germline CDR1 is MNHEY and CDR2 is SVGAGI. This CDR3 is 14 amino acids long. V was pared by 6 bases and J by 3 bases, with 12 bases between. CDR3 sequence: CASSRGGFNQPQHF. The CDR3 nucleotides read TGTGCCAGCAGCCGCGGAGGGTTCAATCAGCCCCAGCATTTT.

The chain carries TRBV29-1 and TRBJ2-2, with D perhaps assigned TRBD1 or TRBD2 (5 bases each). From germline, CDR1 is SQVTM and CDR2 ANQGSEA. With 8 bases removed from V and 0 bases from J, the gap between germline ends came to 10 bases. The CDR3 contains 13 residues. The CDR3, as DNA: TGCAGCACGGGACCGTCGAACACCGGGGAGCTGTTTTTT. Protein sequence: CSTGPSNTGELFF.

This chain uses TRBV14 with TRBJ2-1; TRBD1 agrees at 7 bases. Per germline, CDR1 SGHDN and CDR2 FVKESK. The J segment lost 3 bases and the V segment lost 6 bases, leaving 8 bases of the junction unmatched. This CDR3 contains 15 residues. The CDR3 is CASSKTGQFYNEQFF. The CDR3 DNA reads TGTGCCAGCAGTAAAACGGGACAGTTCTACAATGAGCAGTTCTTC.

This clone was seen once. The chain has TRBV19 and TRBJ1-6, with D perhaps TRBD1 (6 bases). The germline CDR1 and CDR2 sequences are LNHDA and SQIVND (reference sequence). The CDR3 sequence is 15 residues long. Trimming shortened V by 10 bases and J by 7 bases, and 20 bases separated the two germline ends. The DNA of the CDR3 is TGTGCCACTAATCGGAGGCAGGGGTGGAATTCACCCCTCCACTTT. Amino acid sequence: CATNRRQGWNSPLHF.

As for this clone: One junction end does not reproduce the germline sequence, and a read error may be involved. The chain employs TRBV29-1 and TRBJ2-3, with D possibly TRBD2 on 8 matching bases. Germline V lookup: CDR1 SQVTM, CDR2 ANQGSEA. The CDR3 is made up of 12 amino acids. CDR3 sequence (DNA): TGCAGCGTTGTAGCGGGGACAGATATGCAGTATTTT. Its translation is CSVVAGTDMQYF.

Comment on this clone: Other DNA variants within this sample encode the same CDR3. This chain uses TRBV29-1 with TRBJ1-2; D is unresolved. The ends were cut back, 4 bases at V and 8 bases at J, with 5 bases in the middle. This CDR3 contains 9 residues. Germline V CDR1 and CDR2: SQVTM, ANQGSEA. The CDR3 coding sequence is TGCAGCGTTGGAGGGGGCTACACCTTC. As protein: CSVGGGYTF.

The chain links TRBV19 to TRBJ1-6; unclear D gene. V lost 5 bases, J lost 7 bases, and 12 bases lay in between. The CDR3 extends over 14 amino acids. Germline CDR1 is LNHDA and CDR2 is SQIVND (reference sequence). The CDR3 coding sequence is TGTGCCAGTAGTCACCGGGTCCTCAATTCACCCCTCCACTTT. It specifies CASSHRVLNSPLHF. Full variable domain (outside the CDR3, taken from reference TRBV19 and TRBJ1-6): DGGITQSPKYLFRKEGQNVTLSCEQNLNHDAMYWYRQDPGQGLRLIYYSQIVNDFQKGDIAEGYSVSREKKESFPLTVTSAQKNPTAFYLCASSHRVLNSPLHFGNGTRLTVT.